The T cell receptor (beta chain) described here comes from a study of stem cell transplantation in POMP-related autoinflammatory disease. Sequencing was performed with immunoSEQ multiplex PCR; in TCRdb, only in-frame clones are kept and a portion is missing. The table shows about 68,000 clones, with roughly 88% occurring only once. Sequenced here: CD4+ T cells from PBMCs, sampled after stem cell transplantation. This sequence originates from a human patient with POMP-related autoinflammation and immune dysregulation (PRAID). Some T cells may be the graft donor's.

The DNA of the CDR3 is TGTGCCAGCAGCTTAGCGCCACTAGCGCACTTGACTTTC. Translating it yields CASSLAPLAHLTF. This rearrangement joins TRBV7-6 to TRBJ2-6; 7 nucleotides match TRBD2. Germline CDR1 SGHVS, CDR2 FNYEAQ. This CDR3 comprises 13 residues. V lost 0 bases and J lost 17; bases outside the gene matches: 7.